This is a list of T cell receptor beta chains from one sample in a study of metastatic and nonmetastatic thyroid tumors. TCRdb called clones again from the PCR reads with MiXCR. Here the sample spans some 64,000 clones, more than 3.5% being singletons. The material sequenced was blood. Source of these receptors: a female donor with papillary thyroid cancer or a benign thyroid nodule (not recorded which). Some clones in this sample may be carry-over from other donors' samples. The conserved cysteine and the conserved F or W are not part of the CDR3 here. Size is omitted from some rows. Given values are once, few, many or a class for expanded clones.

v_gene	abundance	j_gene	CDR3aa
TRBV12-3/TRBV12-4	NA	TRBJ1-1	ASSIQPVGMNTEAF
TRBV19	few	TRBJ2-2	ASRPSGGRTGELF
TRBV20-1	few	TRBJ2-5	SAKSTDASAETQY
TRBV5-1	many	TRBJ2-3	ASSHSQGADTQY
TRBV12-3/TRBV12-4	many	TRBJ1-1	ASSFGYTEAF
TRBV27	many	TRBJ1-5	ASSSSGGNQPQH
TRBV7-9	many	TRBJ2-1	ASSLNFGASPNEQF
TRBV9	many	TRBJ2-3	ASSEGLAGGVDTQY
TRBV18	few	TRBJ2-3	ASSPKGVGGTDTQY
TRBV20-1	few	TRBJ2-1	SARGLAGGENEQF
TRBV7-9	many	TRBJ2-2	ASSLARGYTGELF
TRBV7-9	many	TRBJ1-5	ASSTGTGNNQPQH
TRBV20-1	many	TRBJ1-6	SALRGRGGISYNSPLH
TRBV6-1	few	TRBJ2-7	ASSPRRGQAEQY
TRBV20-1	NA	TRBJ1-2	NARYKMEADYGYT
TRBV9	many	TRBJ1-4	ASSVRQGNEKLF
TRBV20-1	many	TRBJ2-5	SSFGGVQETQY
TRBV6-2/TRBV6-3	NA	TRBJ2-2	ASRRTANTGELF
TRBV6-1	NA	TRBJ2-2	ASSGPGQGDTGELF
TRBV28	many	TRBJ1-6	ASSFLHQQGFGNSPLH
TRBV2	few	TRBJ2-7	ASNLGRGPGEQY
TRBV12-3/TRBV12-4	NA	TRBJ1-6	ASSLNRGGNSPLH
TRBV27	few	TRBJ2-2	ASSMRCTWELF
TRBV7-2	many	TRBJ2-1	ASSSGLAVTYNEQF
TRBV12-5	few	TRBJ2-2	ASGPGTSGRANTVELF
TRBV6-1	medium-sized	TRBJ1-6	ASSEGPGASSPLH
TRBV2	many	TRBJ1-5	ASSEGGYQPQH
TRBV5-1	many	TRBJ2-1	ASSSGQGNNEQF
TRBV10-3	many	TRBJ2-2	AISEGAPGELF
TRBV7-8	many	TRBJ1-1	ASSFGQGVPPGGF
TRBV9	many	TRBJ2-7	ASSVGDTLNYEQY
TRBV28	many	TRBJ1-2	ASRPQGGFNYGYT
TRBV18	many	TRBJ1-5	ASSPSRAVNQPQH
TRBV3-1	many	TRBJ1-3	ASSQRGTGGNTIY
TRBV28	NA	TRBJ2-1	ASSLSVTVNYYEQF
TRBV12-3/TRBV12-4	many	TRBJ2-7	ASSLGGSGRAWEQY
TRBV20-1	many	TRBJ2-1	SAVNSGGSGYNEQF
TRBV10-3	NA	TRBJ2-5	AISERHGTSRPPETQY
TRBV6-1	many	TRBJ1-6	ASSGSGGRTSHSPLH
TRBV6-2/TRBV6-3	few	TRBJ2-5	ASSGPRYRGQETQY
TRBV28	many	TRBJ1-3	ASSLGGARGNTIY
TRBV18	NA	TRBJ2-2	ASSPNVIWTGELF
TRBV27	few	TRBJ2-3	ARTKRDPGLAGADTQY
TRBV2	many	TRBJ1-2	ASSEGQGYGYT
TRBV29-1	many	TRBJ2-2	SVESGTGELF
TRBV9	NA	TRBJ2-3	ASSVEEVLGTDTQY
TRBV28	NA	TRBJ2-2	ASSLWDGELF
TRBV6-1	few	TRBJ1-3	ASRQTVGNTIY
TRBV6-1	few	TRBJ2-3	ASQMSRGVADSTDTQY
TRBV2	NA	TRBJ2-3	ASRRGTDTQY
TRBV6-1	NA	TRBJ1-4	AISTPVGGRDEKLF
TRBV28	many	TRBJ1-1	ASSLQGRGEAF
TRBV20-1	few	TRBJ2-7	SARGSPEGGSYEQY
TRBV11-2	many	TRBJ2-1	ASSPRTGWDEQF
TRBV9	few	TRBJ2-3	ASSAQPVLAGTDTQY
TRBV28	few	TRBJ2-1	ASTPVGRTWGEQF
TRBV14	many	TRBJ1-1	ASSQDRNREAF
TRBV3-1	many	TRBJ2-7	ASSQAPGDRQY
TRBV6-1	few	TRBJ1-5	ANSETCNQPQH
TRBV11-1	many	TRBJ2-7	ASSYPGQGAYEQY